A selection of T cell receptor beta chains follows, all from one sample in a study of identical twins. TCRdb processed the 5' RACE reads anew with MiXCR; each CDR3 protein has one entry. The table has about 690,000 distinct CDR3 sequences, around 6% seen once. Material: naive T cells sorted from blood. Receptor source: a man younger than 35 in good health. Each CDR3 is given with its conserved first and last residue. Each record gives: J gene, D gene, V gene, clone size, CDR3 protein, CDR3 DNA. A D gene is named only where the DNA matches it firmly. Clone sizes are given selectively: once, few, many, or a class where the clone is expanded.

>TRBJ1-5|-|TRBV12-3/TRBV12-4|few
CASSLALGPSSNQPQHF
TGTGCCAGCAGTTTAGCGCTAGGCCCCAGTAGCAATCAGCCCCAGCATTTT
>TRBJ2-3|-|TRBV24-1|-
CATSEVDTQYF
TGTGCCACCAGTGAGGTAGATACGCAGTATTTT
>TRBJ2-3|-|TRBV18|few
CASSPPTGVSTDTQYF
TGTGCCAGCTCACCACCGACGGGGGTTAGCACAGATACGCAGTATTTT
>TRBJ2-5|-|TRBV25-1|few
CASSGYMTPETQYF
TGTGCCAGCAGTGGATATATGACCCCTGAGACCCAGTACTTC
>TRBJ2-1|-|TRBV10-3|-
CAITPRRQADYNEQFF
TGTGCCATCACCCCAAGGCGGCAGGCGGATTACAATGAGCAGTTCTTC
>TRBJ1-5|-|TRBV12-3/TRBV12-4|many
CASSLTAGGPQHF
TGTGCCAGCAGTTTAACGGCCGGAGGGCCCCAGCATTTT
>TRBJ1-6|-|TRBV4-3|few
CASSQDWGGQPLHF
TGCGCCAGCAGCCAAGATTGGGGGGGGCAGCCCCTCCACTTT
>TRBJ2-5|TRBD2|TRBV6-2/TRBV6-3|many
CASSYYTAGGPPQETQYF
TGTGCCAGCAGTTACTATACGGCGGGAGGACCCCCCCAAGAGACCCAGTACTTC
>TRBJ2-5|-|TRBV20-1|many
CSVRGTQETQYF
TGCAGTGTTAGGGGGACCCAAGAGACCCAGTACTTC
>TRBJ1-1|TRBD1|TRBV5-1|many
CASSFGGQEGNTEAFF
TGCGCCAGCAGCTTCGGGGGACAGGAGGGCAACACTGAAGCTTTCTTT
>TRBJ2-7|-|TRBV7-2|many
CASSFLPGAPSEQYF
TGTGCCAGCAGCTTTTTACCGGGGGCTCCATCCGAGCAGTACTTC
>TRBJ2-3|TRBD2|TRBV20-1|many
CSARGLAETSTDTQYF
TGCAGTGCTAGAGGACTAGCGGAAACTAGCACAGATACGCAGTATTTT
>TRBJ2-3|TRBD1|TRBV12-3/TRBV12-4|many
CASRQRDRGLGGTSTDTQYF
TGTGCCAGCAGACAACGGGACAGGGGACTAGGAGGGACAAGCACAGATACGCAGTATTTT
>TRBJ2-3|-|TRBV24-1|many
CATSDFGSGTQYF
TGTGCCACCAGTGATTTTGGGTCAGGGACGCAGTATTTT
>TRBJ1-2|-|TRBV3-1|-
CASGQGPYGYTF
TGTGCCAGCGGCCAAGGGCCCTATGGCTACACCTTC
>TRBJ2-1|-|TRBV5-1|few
CASYRENNEQFF
TGCGCCAGCTACCGCGAAAACAATGAGCAGTTCTTC
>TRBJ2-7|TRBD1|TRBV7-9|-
CASDGQGSYEQYF
TGTGCCAGTGACGGACAGGGGAGCTACGAGCAGTACTTC
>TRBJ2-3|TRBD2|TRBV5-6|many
CASSSADPTSGREDTQYF
TGTGCCAGCAGCTCTGCCGACCCGACTAGCGGGAGGGAAGATACGCAGTATTTT
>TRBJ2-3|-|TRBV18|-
CASSPIRDTDTQYF
TGTGCCAGCTCACCCATAAGAGACACAGATACGCAGTATTTT
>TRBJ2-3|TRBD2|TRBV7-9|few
CASSRRGGIDTDTQYF
TGTGCCAGCAGCCGCCGGGGGGGGATTGACACAGATACGCAGTATTTT
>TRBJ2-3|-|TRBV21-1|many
CASSKGKVTDTQYF
TGTGCCAGCAGCAAAGGGAAGGTGACAGATACGCAGTATTTT
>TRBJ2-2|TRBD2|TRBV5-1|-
CASSLGFAGDGTGELFF
TGCGCCAGCAGCTTGGGTTTCGCGGGAGACGGCACCGGGGAGCTGTTTTTT
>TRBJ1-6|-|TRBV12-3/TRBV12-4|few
CASRVASGSPLHF
TGTGCCAGCAGGGTAGCCAGTGGCTCACCCCTCCACTTT
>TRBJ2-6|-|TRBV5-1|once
CASSLVEFPSGANVLTF
TGCGCCAGCAGCTTGGTAGAGTTCCCCTCTGGGGCCAACGTCCTGACTTTC
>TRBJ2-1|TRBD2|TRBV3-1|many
CASSQQAGAYNEQFF
TGTGCCAGCAGCCAACAAGCGGGAGCCTACAATGAGCAGTTCTTC
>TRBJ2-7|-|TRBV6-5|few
CASSYRGGTYEQYF
TGTGCCAGCAGTTACCGGGGCGGGACCTACGAGCAGTACTTC
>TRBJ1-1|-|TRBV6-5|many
CASSYSGGREAFF
TGTGCCAGCAGTTACTCGGGGGGACGGGAAGCTTTCTTT
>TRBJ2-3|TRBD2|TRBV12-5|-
CASGLLGGSTDTQYF
TGTGCTAGTGGTTTGTTGGGGGGGAGCACAGATACGCAGTATTTT
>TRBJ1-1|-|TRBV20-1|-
CSASGVLTEAFF
TGCAGTGCTAGCGGGGTCCTCACTGAAGCTTTCTTT
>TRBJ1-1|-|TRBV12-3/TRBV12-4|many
CASSAVNRDTEAFF
TGTGCCAGCAGTGCCGTAAACAGGGACACTGAAGCTTTCTTT